The 27 T cell receptor beta chains given below trace back to one sample, sequenced in a study of T cells in Graves' hyperthyroidism and ophthalmopathy. The TCR beta CDR3 regions underwent amplification using RNA transcripts as the source. The TCR CDR3 was amplified in a first-round RT-PCR using the HTBI primer set. TCRdb reprocessed the multiplex PCR reads with MiXCR, giving one entry per CDR3 protein. The sample includes about 520,000 distinct CDR3 sequences, roughly a quarter of them seen just once. The sequencing sample was made of blood. Receptors were obtained from a young woman with Graves' ophthalmopathy.

The V call is TRBV7-2, the J call TRBJ2-5, with 8 bases identical to TRBD2. Germline values: CDR1 SGHTA, CDR2 FQGNSA. This CDR3 has 16 amino acids. The V segment lost 0 bases and the J segment 5 bases; nucleotides outside the gene matches: 8. The DNA for the CDR3 is TGTGCCAGCAGCTTAGCGTGGGCGGGAGGAAAGGAGACCCAGTACTTC. It is translated as CASSLAWAGGKETQYF. The complete variable domain, with remaining parts taken from reference TRBV7-2 and TRBJ2-5, reads GAGVSQSPSNKVTEKGKDVELRCDPISGHTALYWYRQSLGQGLEFLIYFQGNSAPDKSGLPSDRFSAERTGGSVSTLTIQRTQQEDSAVYLCASSLAWAGGKETQYFGPGTRLLVL.

The chain carries TRBV6-1 and TRBJ1-5; 8 bases are shared with TRBD1. The CDR3 has 17 amino acids. Germline V CDR1 and CDR2: MNHNS, SASEGT. V was clipped by 2 bases and J by 0 bases; unmatched bases: 6. Here the CDR3 DNA reads TGTGCCAGCAGTGAATCCAGGGGGCAGGTTAGCAATCAGCCCCAGCATTTT. Amino acid sequence: CASSESRGQVSNQPQHF.

The genes are TRBV6-1 and TRBJ1-1; no clear D. The germline CDR1 and CDR2 sequences are MNHNS and SASEGT. The CDR3 is 16 amino acids. Trimming shortened V by 6 bases and J by 3 bases, and 20 bases separated the two germline ends. The DNA for the CDR3 is TGTGCCAGCAGGGCCCGGGCCCTATCCGGGGACACTGAAGCTTTCTTT. This encodes CASRARALSGDTEAFF.

The table lists this clonotype with many counts. The rearrangement links TRBV12-3 or TRBV12-4 to TRBJ1-2; D uncertain. Deletions cut 3 bases from V and 6 bases from J, with 11 bases between. The CDR3 is 13 residues long. The chain's CDR3 is CASSFLQGHGYTF. CDR3 bases: TGTGCCAGCAGTTTCCTCCAAGGACATGGCTACACCTTC.

This clonotype was counted many times. The CDR3 DNA reads TGTGCCAGCAGTTTCGTAGCGGGGTCACGGGAGACCCAGTACTTC. It yields the protein CASSFVAGSRETQYF. The chain joins TRBV7-2 to TRBJ2-5; 8 nucleotides match TRBD2. The CDR3 covers 15 residues. Losses at the gene ends were 6 bases for V and 5 bases for J; bases not matched to a gene: 11. CDR1 and CDR2 from the germline V gene are SGHTA and FQGNSA. Using reference TRBV7-2 and TRBJ2-5 for the parts outside the CDR3, the full variable domain is GAGVSQSPSNKVTEKGKDVELRCDPISGHTALYWYRQSLGQGLEFLIYFQGNSAPDKSGLPSDRFSAERTGGSVSTLTIQRTQQEDSAVYLCASSFVAGSRETQYFGPGTRLLVL.

Notes on this clonotype: One base away lies a much larger clone, so this may be a sequencing read error. The CDR3 DNA reads as TGTGCCAGCAGCGTACAGGGGGCGAATAACTATGGCTACACCTTC. It yields the protein CASSVQGANNYGYTF. V is TRBV28 and J is TRBJ1-2, with 9 bases lining up with TRBD1. Germline V lookup: CDR1 MDHEN, CDR2 SYDVKM. Trimming took 6 bases from V and 1 from J; bases not matched to a gene: 6. The CDR3 runs to 15 residues.

V usage is TRBV6-5 and J usage is TRBJ1-5; D gene unclear. Germline V gene lookup returns CDR1 MNHEY and CDR2 SVGAGI. CDR3 length: 15 residues. Trimming shortened V by 2 bases and J by 3 bases, and 11 bases separated the two germline ends. CDR3 in amino acids: CASSYGYPNNQPQHF. The DNA of the CDR3 is TGTGCCAGCAGTTACGGATACCCTAACAATCAGCCCCAGCATTTT.

This clonotype has at least ten counts. This chain uses TRBV6-2 or TRBV6-3 with TRBJ2-5, with D possibly matching TRBD2 (6 bases). The CDR3 is made up of 14 amino acids. Germline V CDR1 and CDR2: MNHEY, SVGEGT. The V and J ends lost 2 bases and 9 bases respectively, with 16 bases between them. The CDR3 reads CASSYLTREEPQYF. CDR3 DNA sequence: TGTGCCAGCAGTTACCTCACCAGGGAGGAACCCCAGTACTTC.

This clonotype has at least ten counts. The chain joins TRBV18 to TRBJ1-1; D is possibly TRBD1 (5 bases). CDR1 and CDR2 (germline): KGHSH, LQKENI. Trimming cost V 1 base and J 1 base, with 10 bases left between them. The CDR3 covers 15 residues. In nucleotides, the CDR3 is TGTGCCAGCTCACCACGGGGCAGCGAGAACACTGAAGCTTTCTTT. It encodes CASSPRGSENTEAFF.

This clonotype appeared many times. The chain uses TRBV6-1 and TRBJ2-2; 7 bases map to TRBD2. This CDR3 is built from 14 residues. V shed 5 bases, J shed 5 bases, and the junction held 5 bases outside the gene matches. From germline, CDR1 is MNHNS and CDR2 SASEGT. The DNA for the CDR3 is TGTGCCAGCAGTCAGGCGGGGGTTACCGGGGAGCTGTTTTTT. This sequence encodes CASSQAGVTGELFF.

This clonotype has at least ten counts. The chain links TRBV7-2 to TRBJ2-7; D may be TRBD1 (6 bases). V lost 5 bases and J 6 bases, leaving 17 bases between the germline ends. This CDR3 is 14 amino acids long. CDR1 and CDR2 (germline): SGHTA, FQGNSA. Here the CDR3 DNA reads TGTGCCAGCAGCAGAAACAGGGTTATTGGCGAGCAGTACTTC. Encoded protein: CASSRNRVIGEQYF. The full variable domain, completed using reference TRBV7-2 and TRBJ2-7, is GAGVSQSPSNKVTEKGKDVELRCDPISGHTALYWYRQSLGQGLEFLIYFQGNSAPDKSGLPSDRFSAERTGGSVSTLTIQRTQQEDSAVYLCASSRNRVIGEQYFGPGTRLTVT.

This chain links TRBV20-1 with TRBJ1-1, with TRBD1 identical over 12 bases. Germline assignment: CDR1 DFQATT and CDR2 SNEGSKA (reference sequence). The trim removed 6 bases at V and 4 bases at J, leaving 6 bases unmatched. The CDR3 totals 14 residues. The CDR3 DNA follows: TGCAGTGCGACCGGGACAGGGGGCGTCACTGAAGCTTTCTTT. It specifies CSATGTGGVTEAFF.

This clonotype was seen many times. This may be a read error, as it is one base from a much larger clone. The chain couples TRBV7-2 to TRBJ2-5; 9 bases agree with TRBD2. Germline lookup yields CDR1 SGHTA and CDR2 FQGNSA. This CDR3 has 15 residues. CDR3 in amino acids: CASSLRAGGWETKYF. The DNA of the CDR3 is TGTGCCAGCAGCTTAAGAGCGGGGGGTTGGGAGACCAAGTACTTC.

This clonotype was counted ten times or more. This rearrangement joins TRBV7-3 to TRBJ2-7; D remains ambiguous. V shed 2 bases and J shed 6 bases, with 11 bases lying between them. Germline V gene sequence: CDR1 SGHTA, CDR2 FQGTGA. CDR3 length: 13 amino acids. The CDR3 region is CASSLVHESEQYF. The CDR3 DNA follows: TGTGCCAGCAGCTTAGTACACGAGAGCGAGCAGTACTTC.

The rearrangement joins TRBV24-1 to TRBJ2-5, with 10 bases fitting TRBD2. V dropped 5 bases and J dropped 2; count of bases not matched to a gene: 10. The CDR3 spans 17 residues. The germline V gene encodes CDR1 KGHDR and CDR2 SFDVKD. The CDR3 loop reads CATSAPPPSGSQETQYF. CDR3 nucleotide sequence: TGTGCCACCAGTGCCCCCCCCCCTAGCGGGAGTCAAGAGACCCAGTACTTC.

This clonotype was counted a few times. This chain uses TRBV19 with TRBJ1-5; maybe TRBD1 (5 bases). Per the germline V gene, CDR1 is LNHDA and CDR2 is SQIVND (reference sequence). Trimming pared 10 bases from V and 4 bases from J, leaving 14 bases between. CDR3 length equals 13 residues. As DNA, the CDR3 is TGTGCCATCGGGACTAACTTGAATCAGCCCCAGCATTTT. This sequence encodes CAIGTNLNQPQHF.

About this clonotype itself: With a much larger clone just one base away, this may be a read error. Here the CDR3 DNA reads TGCAGTGTTGGGACGGTTGCGGAGACCGAGTACTTC. It yields the protein CSVGTVAETEYF. V usage is TRBV20-1 and J usage is TRBJ2-5; D is tentatively TRBD1 or TRBD2 (5 bases each). CDR1 is DFQATT and CDR2 is SNEGSKA in the germline V gene (reference sequence). CDR3 length: 12 residues.

This clonotype was recorded many times. V is TRBV19 and J is TRBJ1-1; a possible D gene is TRBD1 (5 bases). The CDR3 totals 14 residues. The germline CDR1 and CDR2 sequences are LNHDA and SQIVND (reference sequence). V shed 4 bases and J shed 0 bases, with 9 bases lying between them. The DNA for the CDR3 is TGTGCCAGTAGTAAAGGGACGGTGAACACTGAAGCTTTCTTT. The encoded protein is CASSKGTVNTEAFF.

The chain has TRBV20-1 and TRBJ2-5; D remains ambiguous. The CDR3 is 13 amino acids. V was shortened by 2 bases and J by 5 bases, with 12 bases between the two germline ends. Germline lookup yields CDR1 DFQATT and CDR2 SNEGSKA (reference sequence). The CDR3 region is CSARIDSGETQYF. DNA for the CDR3: TGCAGTGCTAGAATCGATTCCGGGGAGACCCAGTACTTC.

The genes are TRBV2 and TRBJ1-1; D perhaps matches TRBD1 (5 bases). This CDR3 has 14 residues. V lost 8 bases to trimming and J lost 1 base, with 14 bases between them. CDR1 and CDR2 from the germline V gene are SNHLY and FYNNEI. The CDR3 loop is CASQLGGSNTEAFF. DNA of the CDR3: TGTGCCAGCCAACTCGGGGGTTCGAACACTGAAGCTTTCTTT.

The chain has TRBV4-1 and TRBJ2-7, with D uncertain. Per germline, CDR1 MGHRA and CDR2 YSYEKL. The CDR3 runs 15 residues. V was shortened by 4 bases and J by 0 bases, with 13 bases between the two germline ends. The CDR3: CASSPQPSLSYEQYF. The CDR3 region has the DNA TGCGCCAGCAGCCCTCAACCGAGCCTCTCCTACGAGCAGTACTTC.

The table lists this clonotype with many counts. The chain combines TRBV6-2 or TRBV6-3 with TRBJ1-1; D not certain. The CDR3 runs to 17 residues. V lost 0 bases, J lost 2 bases, and 16 bases lay in between. Germline V gene data show CDR1 as MNHEY and CDR2 as SVGEGT. CDR3 in amino acids: CASSYSPRSTRNTEAFF. The CDR3 region has the DNA TGTGCCAGCAGTTACTCTCCTCGGTCTACAAGAAACACTGAAGCTTTCTTT.

This clonotype has at least ten counts. The genes are TRBV12-3 or TRBV12-4 and TRBJ2-6; TRBD2 is a possible D gene (5 bases). Trimming removed 2 bases from V and 2 bases from J, with 25 bases in between. The CDR3 totals 21 residues. The CDR3 DNA follows: TGTGCCAGCAGTTTAACCCCACCCGTCCCCGAGGGAAATACTGGGGCCAACGTCCTGACTTTC. This sequence encodes CASSLTPPVPEGNTGANVLTF.

Ten or more counts support this clonotype. The V gene is TRBV12-3 or TRBV12-4, the J gene TRBJ2-7; tentative D call: TRBD1 (5 bases). Trimming cost V 7 bases and J 2 bases, with 15 bases left between them. The CDR3 runs 14 residues. The CDR3 DNA is TGTGCCAGCACCGTGGACACGGACACCTACGAGCAGTACTTC. Translated: CASTVDTDTYEQYF.

This clonotype was counted at least ten times. The chain has TRBV6-5 and TRBJ2-7; 9 nucleotides match TRBD1. The V gene end was trimmed by 2 bases and the J gene end by 2 bases; junction bases not matched to a gene: 10. Germline V gives CDR1 MNHEY, CDR2 SVGAGI. CDR3 size: 17 residues. CDR3 sequence: CASSYANPGQGAYEQYF. In nucleotides, the CDR3 is TGTGCCAGCAGTTACGCGAATCCGGGACAGGGTGCCTACGAGCAGTACTTC.

The table lists this clonotype with many counts. The chain employs TRBV27 and TRBJ2-5; TRBD1 agrees at 12 bases. Germline lookup yields CDR1 MNHEY and CDR2 SMNVEV (reference sequence). V dropped 4 bases and J dropped 4; count of bases not matched to a gene: 10. This CDR3 spans 17 amino acids. CDR3 DNA: TGTGCCAGCAGTTGGGGGACAGGGGGCGGTCCCCCAGAGACCCAGTACTTC. Protein: CASSWGTGGGPPETQYF.

This clonotype was detected ten times or more. This chain links TRBV12-3 or TRBV12-4 with TRBJ2-7; 7 bases are shared with TRBD1. This CDR3 spans 15 amino acids. J lost 0 bases, V lost 6 bases, and 8 bases had no gene match. The CDR3 reads CASRGQRRSSYEQYF. CDR3 bases: TGTGCCAGCAGGGGACAGCGTAGGAGCTCCTACGAGCAGTACTTC.